This T cell receptor beta chain was documented in a study of blood T cell repertoires in COVID-19. V lost 0 bases, J lost 4 bases, and 11 bases lay in between. The length of the CDR3 is 14 residues. Germline CDR1 reads SGHNT; CDR2 reads YYREEE (reference sequence). Per the authors' pipeline: Estimates of nucleated cell counts were drawn from the amplification of reference gene primers. Libraries were prepared by immunoSEQ multiplex PCR; TCRdb keeps only in-frame clonotypes and omits some of them. The D gene and trimming were derived from the DNA, and the V and J assignments and clone size from that table. The sample holds roughly 150,000 clones; roughly 85% are singletons and the top ten take about a sixth. Enrollees, about 18 to 95 years old, lived in 24 US areas. Assignments of participants to cohorts depended upon their own reported clinical history.

The chain links TRBV5-4 to TRBJ2-7, with D perhaps TRBD2 (5 bases). The clonotype was recovered from a man aged 55 to 70 who had recovered from COVID-19. The specimen was PBMCs or T cells enriched from blood (not recorded which). CDR3 in DNA: TGTGCCAGCAGCTTGGGAAGAGGGTCATACGAGCAGTACTTC. It codes for CASSLGRGSYEQYF.